The present T cell receptor (beta chain) was sequenced within a study of shared clonotypes between healthy human individuals. Findings and caveats of the study: Shared across a few donors were around 4.7% of the naive CD4 clonotypes.

Donors, without exception, were Caucasian adults residing in Nashville, Tennessee. On this clone itself: The antigen remains unidentified.

Assay: immunoSEQ multiplex PCR; the TCRdb copy retains only in-frame clones and omits some. The sample consists of approximately 2.4 million clones, almost 96% of them appearing once. The germline V and J ends were trimmed by 3 bases and 7 bases, with 9 bases remaining between them. Per the germline V gene, CDR1 is MDHEN and CDR2 is SYDVKM. The CDR3 runs 13 residues. Material: naive CD4+ T cells sorted from blood. As for subset: CD45RA+ positively selected. The chain carries TRBV28 and TRBJ2-2; tentative D call: TRBD2 (5 bases). The origin of this receptor is a man in his late teens or twenties in good health. CDR3 amino acids: CASSFLAGGELFF. For the CDR3, the DNA is TGTGCCAGCAGTTTTTTGGCGGGCGGGGAGCTGTTTTTT.